The rows below give T cell receptor beta chains drawn from one sample of a study of T-cell memory formation after mild COVID-19. TCRdb called the 5' RACE reads again in MiXCR, with one record for every CDR3 protein. The repertoire holds almost 550,000 distinct CDR3 sequences, with around 21% as singletons. The sequencing sample was made of PBMCs or a T cell subset sorted from them (not recorded which). The receptors come from an adult woman who had mild COVID-19 (a few samples of this study predate the infection). Cell type and time point are not known. Both conserved end residues are part of each CDR3. Each record gives: V gene, clone size, D gene, CDR3 protein. D genes are given only for firm matches. A row's size may be missing; if present it is once, few, many or a size class.

TRBV11-2,few,TRBD2,CASSWGLAGGQETQYF
TRBV7-2,NA,TRBD1,CASSLDRGHLGDEQYF
TRBV29-1,many,NA,CSVEYTGSNYNEQFF
TRBV5-5,NA,NA,CASSYRTGEQYF
TRBV6-2/TRBV6-3,once,NA,CASSYSGPAAGYTF
TRBV24-1,NA,NA,CATSDPGRGDYTF
TRBV7-2,NA,TRBD2,CASSLLLAGGPSPHEQFF
TRBV20-1,NA,NA,CSARDPHGGVSYEQYF
TRBV5-5,few,NA,CASSLPPFTGELFF
TRBV9,many,NA,CASSVGGQETQYF